Reported below is one T cell receptor beta chain. Other nucleotide sequences from this sample produce the same CDR3. The data belong to a study of shared clonotypes between healthy human individuals. This CDR3 has 14 amino acids. The V gene lost 0 bases and the J gene lost 6 bases, with 9 bases spanning the gap. Germline V gene lookup returns CDR1 MNHNY and CDR2 SVGAGI (reference sequence). TCRdb's table, derived via immunoSEQ multiplex PCR, lists solely in-frame clones and lacks some. The repertoire holds around 2.1 million clones, with nearly 97% as singletons. Both subsets, CD45RA+ naive and CD45RA-negative memory, were split from the CD4+ cells.

This TCR came from a man aged 18-30 years in good health. The sample consisted of naive CD4+ T cells sorted from blood. The subset denotes: CD45RA+ positively selected. The V and J genes are TRBV6-6 and TRBJ1-5; D call uncertain. The CDR3 DNA reads TGTGCCAGCAGTTACTCGAGTGGAAGTCAGCCCCAGCATTTT. It translates to CASSYSSGSQPQHF.